The clone carrying this TCR beta chain came up a few times. The antigen is unknown. In making TCR cDNA, 5'RACE template switching added a universal primer site and UMIs to it. TCRdb used MiXCR to reprocess the 5' RACE reads, holding one entry per CDR3 protein. The sample carries fewer than 85,000 distinct CDR3 sequences, approximately 7.5% recorded once. This sample was included in a study of T cells after yellow fever vaccination. Whole-study results and caveats: A small share of clonotypes appeared in both CD4 and CD8 compartments.

Germline assignment: CDR1 MNHNS and CDR2 SASEGT. Deletions cut 7 bases from V and 7 bases from J, with 16 bases between. This CDR3 spans 13 amino acids. The sequence derives from a man aged 25-45 years who received the YFV17D yellow fever vaccine. The material sequenced was CD8+ T cells sorted from PBMCs, taken on the day of the yellow fever booster vaccination. The chain is built from TRBV6-1 and TRBJ2-5; maybe TRBD1 (5 bases). The CDR3 spells CASTSDSWGTQYF. The CDR3 coding sequence is TGTGCCAGCACCTCCGACAGCTGGGGGACCCAGTACTTC.